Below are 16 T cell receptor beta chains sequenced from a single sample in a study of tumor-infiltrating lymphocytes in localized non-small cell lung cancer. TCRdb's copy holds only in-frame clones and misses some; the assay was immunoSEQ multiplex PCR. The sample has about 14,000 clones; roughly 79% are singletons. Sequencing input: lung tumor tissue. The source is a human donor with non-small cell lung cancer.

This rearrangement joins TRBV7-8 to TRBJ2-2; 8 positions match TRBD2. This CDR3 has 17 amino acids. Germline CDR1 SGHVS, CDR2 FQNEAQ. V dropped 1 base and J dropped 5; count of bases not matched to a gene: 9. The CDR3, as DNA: TGTGCCAGCAGCTTAGTTCCAGCGGGAGATAGGACCGGGGAGCTGTTTTTT. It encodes CASSLVPAGDRTGELFF.

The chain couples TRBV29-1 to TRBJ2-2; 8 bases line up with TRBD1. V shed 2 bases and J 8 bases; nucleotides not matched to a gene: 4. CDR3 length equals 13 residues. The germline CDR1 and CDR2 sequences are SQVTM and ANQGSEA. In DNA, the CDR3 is TGCAGCGTTGAACAGGGGGCAGCGGGGGAGCTGTTTTTT. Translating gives CSVEQGAAGELFF.

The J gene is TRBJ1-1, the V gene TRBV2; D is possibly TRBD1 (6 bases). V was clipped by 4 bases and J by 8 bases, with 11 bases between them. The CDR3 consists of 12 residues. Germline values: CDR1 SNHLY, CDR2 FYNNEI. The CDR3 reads CASSGDTIEAFF. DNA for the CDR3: TGTGCCAGCAGTGGGGACACAATAGAAGCTTTCTTT.

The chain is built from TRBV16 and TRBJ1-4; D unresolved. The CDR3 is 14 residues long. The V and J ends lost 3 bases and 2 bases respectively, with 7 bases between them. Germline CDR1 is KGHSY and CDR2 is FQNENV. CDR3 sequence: CASSHFATNEKLFF. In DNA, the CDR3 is TGTGCCAGCAGCCACTTTGCTACTAATGAAAAACTGTTTTTT. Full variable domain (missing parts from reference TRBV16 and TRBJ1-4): GEEVAQTPKHLVRGEGQKAKLYCAPIKGHSYVFWYQQVLKNEFKFLISFQNENVFDETGMPKERFSAKCLPNSPCSLEIQATKLEDSAVYFCASSHFATNEKLFFGSGTQLSVL.

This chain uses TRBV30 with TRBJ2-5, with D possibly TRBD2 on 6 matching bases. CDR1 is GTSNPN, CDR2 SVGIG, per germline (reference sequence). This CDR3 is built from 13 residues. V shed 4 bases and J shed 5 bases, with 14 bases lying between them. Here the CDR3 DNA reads TGTGCCTGGACGGGACGGGCGGGGGAGACCCAGTACTTC. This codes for CAWTGRAGETQYF.

The CDR3 DNA follows: TGTGCCAGCAGCCGGGCCCCTAGCGGGAGTAGTTTCGGGGAGCTGTTTTTT. Translated: CASSRAPSGSSFGELFF. This sequence joins TRBV11-2 and TRBJ2-2, with 10 bases identical to TRBD2. Germline V gene sequence: CDR1 SGHAT, CDR2 FQNNGV. The V gene end was trimmed by 5 bases and the J gene end by 7 bases; junction bases not matched to a gene: 13. This CDR3 has 17 residues.

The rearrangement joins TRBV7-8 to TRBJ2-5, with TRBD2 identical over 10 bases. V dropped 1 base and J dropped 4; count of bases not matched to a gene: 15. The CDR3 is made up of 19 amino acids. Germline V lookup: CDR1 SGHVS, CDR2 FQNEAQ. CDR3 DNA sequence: TGTGCCAGCAGCTTAGTAGAGAATCTAGCGGGAGCTCAAGGAGAGACCCAGTACTTC. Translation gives CASSLVENLAGAQGETQYF.

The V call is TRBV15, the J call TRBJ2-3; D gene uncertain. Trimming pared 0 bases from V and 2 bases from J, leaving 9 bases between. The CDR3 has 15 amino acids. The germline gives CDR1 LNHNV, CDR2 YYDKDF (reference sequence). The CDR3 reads CATSRDPNPTDTQYF. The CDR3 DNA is TGTGCCACCAGCAGAGACCCTAACCCCACAGATACGCAGTATTTT.

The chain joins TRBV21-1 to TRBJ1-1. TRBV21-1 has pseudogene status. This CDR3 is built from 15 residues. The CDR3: CASSSCPRRDTEAFF. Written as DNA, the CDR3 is TGTGCCAGCAGCAGCTGTCCCCGGAGGGACACTGAAGCTTTCTTT.

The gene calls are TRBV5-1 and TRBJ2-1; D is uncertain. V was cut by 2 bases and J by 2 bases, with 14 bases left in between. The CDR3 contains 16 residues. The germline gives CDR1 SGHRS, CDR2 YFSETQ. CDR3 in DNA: TGCGCCAGCAGCTTTGCGGTCGCGGTGCCCTACAATGAGCAGTTCTTC. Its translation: CASSFAVAVPYNEQFF. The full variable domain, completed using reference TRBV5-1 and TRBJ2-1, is KAGVTQTPRYLIKTRGQQVTLSCSPISGHRSVSWYQQTPGQGLQFLFEYFSETQRNKGNFPGRFSGRQFSNSRSEMNVSTLELGDSALYLCASSFAVAVPYNEQFFGPGTRLTVL.

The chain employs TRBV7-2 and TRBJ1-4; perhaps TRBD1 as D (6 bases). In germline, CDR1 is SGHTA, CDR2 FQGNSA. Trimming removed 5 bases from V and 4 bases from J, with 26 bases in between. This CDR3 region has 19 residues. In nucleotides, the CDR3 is TGTGCCAGCAGCGAAGGGGTCCTCCTTTGGGGGGCCGATAATGAAAAACTGTTTTTT. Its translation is CASSEGVLLWGADNEKLFF.

The CDR3 DNA sequence: TGTGCCAGCAGGGGATCTAGCGTAAACACCGGGGAGCTGTTTTTT. It codes for CASRGSSVNTGELFF. V and J are TRBV2 and TRBJ2-2, with a tentative D call TRBD2 (6 bases). Trimming removed 6 bases from V and 2 bases from J, with 13 bases in between. This CDR3 has 15 residues. CDR1 SNHLY and CDR2 FYNNEI come from the germline V gene.

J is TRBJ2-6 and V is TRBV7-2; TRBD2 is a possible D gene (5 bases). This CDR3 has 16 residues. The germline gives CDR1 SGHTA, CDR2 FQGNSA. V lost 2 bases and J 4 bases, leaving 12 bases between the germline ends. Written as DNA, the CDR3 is TGTGCCAGCAGCTTAACTAGAGACCAGGGGGCCAACGTCCTGACTTTC. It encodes CASSLTRDQGANVLTF.

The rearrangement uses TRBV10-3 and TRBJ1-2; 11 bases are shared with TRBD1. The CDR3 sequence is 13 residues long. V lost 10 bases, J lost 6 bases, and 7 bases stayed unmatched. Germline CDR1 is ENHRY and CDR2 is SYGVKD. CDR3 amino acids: CATKGQGADGYTF. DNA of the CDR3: TGTGCCACCAAAGGACAGGGGGCGGATGGCTACACCTTC.

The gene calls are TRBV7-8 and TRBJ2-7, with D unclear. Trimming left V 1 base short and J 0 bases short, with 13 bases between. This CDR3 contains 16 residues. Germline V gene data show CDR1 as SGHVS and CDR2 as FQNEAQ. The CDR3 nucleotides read TGTGCCAGCAGCTTAGGAGAAAAGTTGGGCTCCTACGAGCAGTACTTC. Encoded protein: CASSLGEKLGSYEQYF.

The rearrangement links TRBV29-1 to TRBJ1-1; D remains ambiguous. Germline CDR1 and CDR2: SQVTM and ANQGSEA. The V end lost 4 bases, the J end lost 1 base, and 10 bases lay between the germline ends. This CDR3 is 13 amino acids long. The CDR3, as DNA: TGCAGCGTTGTAATAGCAGGGAACACTGAAGCTTTCTTT. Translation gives CSVVIAGNTEAFF.